The 29 T cell receptor beta chains below were found in one sample sequenced in a study of CD8 T cells in ankylosing spondylitis. TCRdb analysed the 5' RACE reads with MiXCR anew, one entry per CDR3 protein. The sample shows about 320,000 distinct CDR3 sequences, more than 9% of them seen only once. The sequenced sample consisted of blood, either unsorted or a sorted T cell fraction (not recorded which). The receptors stem from a female donor with ankylosing spondylitis or in good health (not recorded which).

The CDR3 nucleotides read TGTGCCAGCAAGCGGCCTTTTTATACAAGCACAGATACGCAGTATTTT. This gives the protein CASKRPFYTSTDTQYF. The chain combines TRBV28 with TRBJ2-3, with TRBD2 as a possible D gene (5 bases). The V and J ends lost 7 bases and 0 bases respectively, with 17 bases between them. There are 16 residues in the CDR3. Germline V gives CDR1 MDHEN, CDR2 SYDVKM.

The chain links TRBV20-1 to TRBJ2-7; 9 bases map to TRBD2. CDR3 length: 14 residues. Looked up from germline, CDR1 is DFQATT and CDR2 is SNEGSKA (reference sequence). With 5 bases clipped from V and 3 bases from J, the junction kept 8 bases outside the gene matches. The chain's CDR3 is CSAGLSGRRYEQYF. Written as DNA, the CDR3 is TGCAGTGCTGGACTTAGCGGGAGACGCTACGAGCAGTACTTC.

This clonotype has just a few counts. The CDR3 region has the DNA TGCGCCAGCAGCTTCGGCCTAGCGGGGGGGGGGCCCTACAATGAGCAGTTCTTC. Protein sequence: CASSFGLAGGGPYNEQFF. V is TRBV5-1 and J is TRBJ2-1, with TRBD2 matching 12 bases. The trim removed 2 bases at V and 2 bases at J, leaving 8 bases unmatched. CDR3 length: 18 amino acids. Per the germline V gene, CDR1 is SGHRS and CDR2 is YFSETQ. The full variable domain, with the rest looked up from reference TRBV5-1 and TRBJ2-1, is KAGVTQTPRYLIKTRGQQVTLSCSPISGHRSVSWYQQTPGQGLQFLFEYFSETQRNKGNFPGRFSGRQFSNSRSEMNVSTLELGDSALYLCASSFGLAGGGPYNEQFFGPGTRLTVL.

This clonotype was recorded many times. The gene calls are TRBV5-6 and TRBJ2-4, with a tentative D call TRBD1 (6 bases). The germline gives CDR1 SGHDT, CDR2 YYEEEE. This CDR3 has 19 residues. Trimming cost V 5 bases and J 0 bases, with 24 bases left between them. Here the CDR3 reads CASSAVAQGAGLAKNIQYF. The DNA of the CDR3 is TGTGCCAGCAGTGCGGTGGCACAGGGCGCCGGTCTAGCCAAAAACATTCAGTACTTC. Drawing the rest from reference TRBV5-6 and TRBJ2-4, the complete variable domain is DAGVTQSPTHLIKTRGQQVTLRCSPKSGHDTVSWYQQALGQGPQFIFQYYEEEERQRGNFPDRFSGHQFPNYSSELNVNALLLGDSALYLCASSAVAQGAGLAKNIQYFGAGTRLSVL.

The chain couples TRBV24-1 to TRBJ2-3; D gene ambiguous. Germline V gene data show CDR1 as KGHDR and CDR2 as SFDVKD. Trimming removed 6 bases at V and 5 bases at J, with 14 bases between. This CDR3 has 14 amino acids. The CDR3 nucleotides read TGTGCCACCAGTTTTGCCGCTGAAAGAGATACGCAGTATTTT. Encoded protein: CATSFAAERDTQYF.

On this clonotype: A read error may be the cause here, since a much bigger clone is one base away. The CDR3 protein is CASCLGAGVNTQYF. The CDR3 region has the DNA TGTGCCAGCTGCTTGGGGGCAGGGGTTAACACGCAGTATTTT. The chain is built from TRBV5-5 and TRBJ2-3; a possible D gene is TRBD1 (6 bases). This CDR3 is 14 amino acids long. Looked up from germline, CDR1 is SGHKS and CDR2 is YYEKEE (reference sequence).

At least ten counts were recorded for this clonotype. The gene calls are TRBV12-3 or TRBV12-4 and TRBJ1-1, with a tentative D call TRBD1 (5 bases). The CDR3 runs to 13 residues. Trimming shortened V by 8 bases and J by 10 bases, and 20 bases separated the two germline ends. DNA for the CDR3: TGTGCCAGCGGGCCGCCGGGGCCCTGGAGAGCTTTCTTT. This codes for CASGPPGPWRAFF.

There are a few counts of this clonotype. The chain employs TRBV12-3 or TRBV12-4 and TRBJ2-1; tentatively, D is TRBD2 (6 bases). The CDR3 is made up of 16 amino acids. Deletions cut 4 bases from V and 4 bases from J, with 17 bases between. CDR3 DNA: TGTGCCAGCAGTTCGCGAACGAGCGGGCCTTACAATGAGCAGTTCTTC. Its protein is CASSSRTSGPYNEQFF.

The V and J genes are TRBV5-5 and TRBJ2-7, with D uncertain. From germline, CDR1 is SGHKS and CDR2 YYEKEE (reference sequence). V was trimmed by 0 bases and J by 2 bases, leaving 18 bases between them. The CDR3 is 17 amino acids. Written as DNA, the CDR3 is TGTGCCAGCAGCTTGGTTCAAGTGGGCTCGTACGCCTACGAGCAGTACTTC. The encoded protein is CASSLVQVGSYAYEQYF.

A word on this clonotype: The junction departs from germline at one end; a sequencing error may be responsible. J is TRBJ2-1 and V is TRBV7-2, with TRBD2 as a possible D gene (5 bases). CDR1 and CDR2 from the germline V gene are SGHTA and FQGNSA. This CDR3 contains 13 residues. CDR3 protein: CARSGLTYNEQFF. CDR3 nucleotide sequence: TGTGCCCGCAGCGGACTGACCTACAATGAGCAGTTCTTC.

The chain is built from TRBV11-2 and TRBJ1-1, with D unclear. The CDR3 covers 15 residues. V lost 2 bases, J lost 0 bases, and 10 bases lay in between. Germline V lookup: CDR1 SGHAT, CDR2 FQNNGV. CDR3 sequence (DNA): TGTGCCAGCAGCTTACAAGGTCAGATGAACACTGAAGCTTTCTTT. It encodes CASSLQGQMNTEAFF.

J is TRBJ1-1 and V is TRBV7-8, with TRBD1 matching 7 bases. The J segment lost 0 bases and the V segment lost 5 bases, leaving 12 bases of the junction unmatched. This CDR3 spans 17 amino acids. Germline lookup yields CDR1 SGHVS and CDR2 FQNEAQ. CDR3 coding DNA: TGTGCCAGCAGCGGGCCTATCAGGGGGAATATGAACACTGAAGCTTTCTTT. Amino acids: CASSGPIRGNMNTEAFF.

This clonotype came up many times. This chain uses TRBV5-1 with TRBJ2-1, with 11 bases fitting TRBD2. J gave up 0 bases and V 1 base, and 9 bases lay outside the gene matches. Germline V gives CDR1 SGHRS, CDR2 YFSETQ. The CDR3 is 19 amino acids. CDR3 residues: CASSLPGLAVLSSYNEQFF. The CDR3 DNA follows: TGCGCCAGCAGCTTGCCGGGACTAGCGGTACTAAGCTCCTACAATGAGCAGTTCTTC.

This clonotype was seen at least ten times. The V and J genes are TRBV29-1 and TRBJ2-7; possibly TRBD2 for D (5 bases). This CDR3 region has 15 residues. Germline loops: CDR1 SQVTM, CDR2 ANQGSEA. Deletions cut 4 bases from V and 3 bases from J, with 19 bases between. This CDR3 reads CSVARASQKLYEQYF. For the CDR3, the DNA is TGCAGCGTTGCGAGGGCCAGTCAAAAACTCTACGAGCAGTACTTC.

This clonotype was found many times. The chain has TRBV12-3 or TRBV12-4 and TRBJ2-1; 10 nucleotides line up with TRBD2. This CDR3 spans 11 amino acids. The V gene end was trimmed by 6 bases and the J gene end by 13 bases; junction bases not matched to a gene: 3. The CDR3 reads CASSEREGQFF. DNA of the CDR3: TGTGCCAGCAGCGAGCGGGAGGGCCAGTTCTTC.

This clonotype was observed at least ten times. The chain carries TRBV6-5 and TRBJ1-2; no definite D call. V lost 0 bases and J lost 1, with 9 bases in between. Per the germline V gene, CDR1 is MNHEY and CDR2 is SVGAGI. This CDR3 contains 15 residues. In nucleotides, the CDR3 is TGTGCCAGCAGTTACTCAGAGAAACGTAACTATGGCTACACCTTC. As protein: CASSYSEKRNYGYTF.

This clonotype was observed at least ten times. This rearrangement joins TRBV7-2 to TRBJ2-7, with 9 bases lining up with TRBD2. With 3 bases clipped from V and 1 base from J, the junction kept 4 bases outside the gene matches. Germline-derived CDR1 and CDR2 are SGHTA and FQGNSA. The CDR3 contains 15 residues. The CDR3 here is CASSFASGKSYEQYF. The CDR3 nucleotides are TGTGCCAGCAGCTTCGCTAGCGGGAAATCCTACGAGCAGTACTTC.

This clonotype has a count of ten or more. The chain employs TRBV9 and TRBJ2-5; 11 nucleotides agree with TRBD1. The germline gives CDR1 SGDLS, CDR2 YYNGEE. CDR3 size: 16 residues. With V trimmed by 0 bases and J by 2 bases, 3 bases remained unmatched. CDR3 sequence: CASSVVGTGGQETQYF. The CDR3 nucleotides are TGTGCCAGCAGCGTAGTCGGGACAGGGGGTCAAGAGACCCAGTACTTC.

This clonotype has only a few counts. The V call is TRBV29-1, the J call TRBJ1-1; D is ambiguous. The CDR3 covers 12 residues. Deletions cut 7 bases from V and 0 bases from J, with 9 bases between. Germline V gene data show CDR1 as SQVTM and CDR2 as ANQGSEA. CDR3 region: CSAGLLNTEAFF. CDR3 nucleotides: TGCAGCGCCGGCTTACTGAACACTGAAGCTTTCTTT.

V gene TRBV3-1 combines with J gene TRBJ2-4; 7 bases align to TRBD2. The CDR3 covers 17 residues. J gave up 0 bases and V 4 bases, and 9 bases lay outside the gene matches. Germline V gene sequence: CDR1 LGHDT, CDR2 YNNKEL (reference sequence). Here the CDR3 DNA reads TGTGCCAGCAGCCCCCAATCTAGCGGTCTAGCCAAAAACATTCAGTACTTC. Translated: CASSPQSSGLAKNIQYF.

This clonotype has ten or more counts. V and J are TRBV11-2 and TRBJ1-2; D is unresolved. V was trimmed by 1 base and J by 1 base, leaving 4 bases between them. The CDR3 spans 13 residues. Germline assignment: CDR1 SGHAT and CDR2 FQNNGV. The CDR3 loop reads CASSLGINYGYTF. Written as DNA, the CDR3 is TGTGCCAGCAGCTTAGGGATTAACTATGGCTACACCTTC.

This clonotype showed up many times. The chain has TRBV10-3 and TRBJ1-2; TRBD1 agrees at 8 bases. The CDR3 is 13 residues long. V dropped 7 bases and J dropped 8; count of bases not matched to a gene: 9. The germline V gene encodes CDR1 ENHRY and CDR2 SYGVKD. The CDR3 is CAITKTGVEGYTF. In DNA, the CDR3 is TGTGCCATCACCAAGACAGGGGTTGAGGGCTACACCTTC.

At least ten counts were recorded for this clonotype. The V gene is TRBV7-2, the J gene TRBJ2-1; TRBD2 agrees at 7 bases. The CDR3 consists of 15 residues. Germline CDR1 reads SGHTA; CDR2 reads FQGNSA. Unmatched junction bases numbered 7, after V lost 5 bases and J lost 3 bases. The CDR3 is CASSPTGLNYNEQFF. The CDR3 coding sequence is TGTGCCAGCAGCCCTACGGGACTAAACTACAATGAGCAGTTCTTC.

This clonotype was detected a few times. This chain connects TRBV11-1 to TRBJ2-2, with D tentatively TRBD1 or TRBD2 (6 bases each). The CDR3 sequence is 20 residues long. Germline V CDR1 and CDR2: SGHAT, FQDESV (reference sequence). V shed 7 bases and J shed 4 bases, with 31 bases lying between them. The CDR3 region is CASIRYRGSRKQGITGELFF. The CDR3 DNA follows: TGTGCCAGCATCCGTTACCGGGGGTCGAGGAAACAGGGAATCACCGGGGAGCTGTTTTTT.

This clonotype was seen ten or more times. The genes are TRBV5-1 and TRBJ1-1, with D tentatively TRBD1 (5 bases). The germline V gene encodes CDR1 SGHRS and CDR2 YFSETQ. With 2 bases removed from V and 10 bases from J, the gap between germline ends came to 18 bases. The CDR3 spans 14 residues. The CDR3 region is CASSFSEGSGGAFF. The CDR3 DNA reads as TGCGCCAGCAGCTTCTCGGAAGGGTCCGGGGGAGCTTTCTTT. Full variable domain (rest looked up from reference TRBV5-1 and TRBJ1-1): KAGVTQTPRYLIKTRGQQVTLSCSPISGHRSVSWYQQTPGQGLQFLFEYFSETQRNKGNFPGRFSGRQFSNSRSEMNVSTLELGDSALYLCASSFSEGSGGAFFGQGTRLTVV.

This clonotype has a count of ten or more. This chain uses TRBV20-1 with TRBJ2-1; the D gene is possibly TRBD2 (6 bases). This CDR3 region has 13 residues. Germline lookup yields CDR1 DFQATT and CDR2 SNEGSKA (reference sequence). The V and J ends lost 3 bases and 4 bases respectively, with 10 bases between them. CDR3 amino acids: CSASGTPYNEQFF. The CDR3 nucleotides are TGCAGTGCTAGCGGGACTCCTTACAATGAGCAGTTCTTC.

Ten or more counts support this clonotype. The rearrangement links TRBV7-8 to TRBJ2-1; D tentatively reads TRBD1 or TRBD2 (5 bases each). CDR1 and CDR2 from the germline V gene are SGHVS and FQNEAQ. The CDR3 loop spans 16 amino acids. Trimming removed 5 bases from V and 4 bases from J, with 18 bases in between. The CDR3 loop is CASSLDMWDLYNEQFF. As DNA, the CDR3 is TGTGCCAGCAGCCTAGACATGTGGGACCTTTACAATGAGCAGTTCTTC.

This chain uses TRBV10-1 with TRBJ2-7, with a weak D call TRBD2 (5 bases). The CDR3 contains 14 residues. The germline gives CDR1 WNHNN, CDR2 SYGVQD (reference sequence). Trimming stripped 2 bases from V and 2 bases from J, with 10 bases between. CDR3 region: CASSENSVPYEQYF. In DNA form, the CDR3 reads TGCGCCAGCAGTGAGAATAGCGTACCCTACGAGCAGTACTTC.

This clonotype was observed a few times. The rearrangement uses TRBV29-1 and TRBJ1-6; TRBD1 agrees at 11 bases. The germline V gene has CDR1 SQVTM and CDR2 ANQGSEA. Losses at the gene ends were 6 bases for V and 5 bases for J; bases not matched to a gene: 9. This CDR3 spans 16 amino acids. The CDR3 sequence: CSVASGTGGNNSPLHF. CDR3 DNA sequence: TGCAGCGTAGCTTCCGGGACAGGGGGAAATAATTCACCCCTCCACTTT.